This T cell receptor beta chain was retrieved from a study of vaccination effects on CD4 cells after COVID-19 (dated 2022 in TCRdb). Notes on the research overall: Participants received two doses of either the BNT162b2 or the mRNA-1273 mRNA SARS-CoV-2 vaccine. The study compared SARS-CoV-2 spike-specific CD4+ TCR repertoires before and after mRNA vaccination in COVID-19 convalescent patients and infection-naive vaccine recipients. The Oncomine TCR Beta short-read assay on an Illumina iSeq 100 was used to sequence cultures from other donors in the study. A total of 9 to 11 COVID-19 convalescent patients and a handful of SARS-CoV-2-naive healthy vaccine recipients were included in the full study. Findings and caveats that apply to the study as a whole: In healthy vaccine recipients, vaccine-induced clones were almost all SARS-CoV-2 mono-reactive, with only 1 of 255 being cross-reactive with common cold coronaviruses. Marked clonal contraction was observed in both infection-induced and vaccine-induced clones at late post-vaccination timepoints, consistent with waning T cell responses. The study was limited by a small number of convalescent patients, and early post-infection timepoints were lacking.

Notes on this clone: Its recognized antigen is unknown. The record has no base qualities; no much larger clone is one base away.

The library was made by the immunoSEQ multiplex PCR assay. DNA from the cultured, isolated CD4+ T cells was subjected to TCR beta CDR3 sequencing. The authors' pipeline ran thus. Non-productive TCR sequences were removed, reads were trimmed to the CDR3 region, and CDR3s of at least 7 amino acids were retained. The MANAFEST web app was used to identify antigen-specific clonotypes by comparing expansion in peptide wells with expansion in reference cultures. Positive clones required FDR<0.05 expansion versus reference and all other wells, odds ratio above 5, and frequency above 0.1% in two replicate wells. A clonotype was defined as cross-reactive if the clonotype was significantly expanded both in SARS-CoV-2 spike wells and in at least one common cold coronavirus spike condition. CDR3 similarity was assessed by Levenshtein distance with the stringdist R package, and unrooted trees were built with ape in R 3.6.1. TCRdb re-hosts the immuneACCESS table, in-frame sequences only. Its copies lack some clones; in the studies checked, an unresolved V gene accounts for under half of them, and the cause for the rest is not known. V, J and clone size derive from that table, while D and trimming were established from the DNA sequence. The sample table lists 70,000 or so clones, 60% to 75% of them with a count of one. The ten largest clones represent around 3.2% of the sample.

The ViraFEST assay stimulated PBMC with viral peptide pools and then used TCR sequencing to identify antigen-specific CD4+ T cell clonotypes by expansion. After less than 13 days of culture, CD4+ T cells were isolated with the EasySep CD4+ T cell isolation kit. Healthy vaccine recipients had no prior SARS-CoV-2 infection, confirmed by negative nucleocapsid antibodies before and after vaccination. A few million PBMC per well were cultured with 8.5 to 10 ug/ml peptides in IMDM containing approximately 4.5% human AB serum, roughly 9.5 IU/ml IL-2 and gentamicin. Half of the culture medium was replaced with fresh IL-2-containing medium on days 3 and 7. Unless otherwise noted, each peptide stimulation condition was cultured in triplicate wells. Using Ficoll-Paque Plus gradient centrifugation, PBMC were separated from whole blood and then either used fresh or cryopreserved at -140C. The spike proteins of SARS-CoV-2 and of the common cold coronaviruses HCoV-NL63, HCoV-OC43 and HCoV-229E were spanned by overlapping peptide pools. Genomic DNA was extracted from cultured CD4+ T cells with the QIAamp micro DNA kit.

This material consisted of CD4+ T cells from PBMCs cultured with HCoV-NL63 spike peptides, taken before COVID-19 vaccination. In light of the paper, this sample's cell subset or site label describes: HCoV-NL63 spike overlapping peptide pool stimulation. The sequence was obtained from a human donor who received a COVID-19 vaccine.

The DNA is as follows: TGTGCCAGCAGTGAACTCTACACTGAAGCTTTCTTT. This sequence encodes CASSELYTEAFF. The rearrangement combines TRBV6-1 with TRBJ1-1, with the D gene not clear enough to name. From a lookup of the germline V gene, CDR1 and CDR2 are MNHNS and SASEGT. Including cysteine and phenylalanine, the CDR3 has 12 amino acids. Left in the record is the CDR3 DNA by itself, 36 bases read in frame from the first base. V is shortened by 2 bases, J by 3 bases, and the region joining them spans 4 bases.